These 27 T cell receptor beta chains were sequenced from one sample in a study of cytomegalovirus exposure and HLA in healthy donors (TCRdb year 2017). The library was made by the immunoSEQ multiplex PCR assay. A mixture of 60 forward primers for TCR Vbeta segments and 13 reverse primers for TCR Jbeta segments was used in the multiplex PCR. TCRdb re-hosts the immuneACCESS table, in-frame sequences only. Its copies lack some clones; in the studies checked, an unresolved V gene accounts for under half of them, and the cause for the rest is not known. The sample profile shows under 150,000 clones; approximately 81% of them were found once. The top ten constitute around 0.7% of the sample. The sequencing input was PBMCs. The receptors were gathered from a man younger than 35 in good health and CMV-seronegative.

The chain recombines TRBV4-1 with TRBJ1-4; a weak D match, TRBD1 (5 bases). Germline V CDR1 and CDR2: MGHRA, YSYEKL. This CDR3 region has 12 residues. The ends were cut back, 0 bases at V and 10 bases at J, with 6 bases in the middle. CDR3 nucleotides: TGCGCCAGCAGCCAAGAAGGGGTAAAACTGTTTTTT. Protein sequence: CASSQEGVKLFF.

Notes on this clone: At one end the junction does not follow the germline gene, possibly because of a read error. V and J are TRBV5-4 and TRBJ2-3, with 7 bases aligning to TRBD2. Germline CDR1 reads SGHNT; CDR2 reads YYREEE (reference sequence). The CDR3 sequence is 20 residues long. CDR3: CASRLETSSYPLMPTDTQYF. The DNA for the CDR3 is TGTGCCAGCAGGTTGGAGACTAGCAGCTACCCTTTAATGCCTACAGATACGCAGTATTTT.

This clone was recorded a few times. V gene TRBV7-3 combines with J gene TRBJ2-3; TRBD1 matches 8 bases. This CDR3 is built from 12 residues. The germline V gene has CDR1 SGHTA and CDR2 FQGTGA. V was pared by 5 bases and J by 10 bases, with 5 bases of the junction left unmatched. CDR3 residues: CASSLGTGAQYF. In DNA, the CDR3 is TGTGCCAGCAGCCTCGGGACAGGCGCGCAGTATTTT.

This clone was seen just once. This sequence joins TRBV6-4 and TRBJ2-1, with D possibly being TRBD1 (6 bases). The CDR3 is 15 residues long. Per the germline V gene, CDR1 is MRHNA and CDR2 is SNTAGT. The germline V and J ends were trimmed by 6 bases and 4 bases, with 16 bases remaining between them. CDR3 nucleotides: TGTGCCAGCAGCATAGGGGACACTTCATACAATGAGCAGTTCTTC. As protein: CASSIGDTSYNEQFF.

This clone was counted only a few times. J is TRBJ1-1 and V is TRBV7-8; D is unresolved. Germline V CDR1 and CDR2: SGHVS, FQNEAQ. This CDR3 spans 14 amino acids. Trimming left V 0 bases short and J 5 bases short, with 10 bases between. The CDR3 is CASSLARIKTEAFF. CDR3 DNA sequence: TGTGCCAGCAGCTTAGCCAGGATCAAGACTGAAGCTTTCTTT. Complete variable domain (other parts from reference TRBV7-8 and TRBJ1-1): GAGVSQSPRYKVAKRGQDVALRCDPISGHVSLFWYQQALGQGPEFLTYFQNEAQLDKSGLPSDRFFAERPEGSVSTLKIQRTQQEDSAVYLCASSLARIKTEAFFGQGTRLTVV.

Here the CDR3 DNA reads TGTGCCAGCAGCGCCGACAGGTCGGAGACCCAGTACTTC. This codes for CASSADRSETQYF. The chain is built from TRBV7-8 and TRBJ2-5, with D tentatively TRBD1 (6 bases). This CDR3 has 13 amino acids. Trimming stripped 5 bases from V and 5 bases from J, with 12 bases between. The germline V gene encodes CDR1 SGHVS and CDR2 FQNEAQ.

The V and J genes are TRBV28 and TRBJ2-7, with D possibly matching TRBD1 (6 bases). CDR3 size: 12 residues. The V gene's germline CDR1 is MDHEN and CDR2 SYDVKM. V lost 6 bases and J lost 5, with 11 bases in between. Here the CDR3 DNA reads TGTGCCAGCAGGGACAGTCTCCACGAGCAGTACTTC. As protein: CASRDSLHEQYF.

About this clone itself: At one boundary the junction diverges from the germline segment, which might be a read error. The V gene is TRBV18, the J gene TRBJ1-4; D is perhaps TRBD1 (5 bases). This CDR3 spans 11 amino acids. Germline V gives CDR1 KGHSH, CDR2 LQKENI. This chain's CDR3 is CASTPGGELFF. CDR3 DNA sequence: TGTGCCAGCACACCTGGGGGGGAACTGTTTTTT.

The chain carries TRBV27 and TRBJ1-2, with a weak D call TRBD1 (5 bases). The germline gives CDR1 MNHEY, CDR2 SMNVEV (reference sequence). The CDR3 is 13 residues long. V was trimmed by 8 bases and J by 1 base, leaving 11 bases between them. DNA for the CDR3: TGTGCCAGCGCGACAGCCCATAACTATGGCTACACCTTC. Translated, it gives CASATAHNYGYTF.

The chain recombines TRBV7-2 with TRBJ1-1; D unresolved. The ends were cut back, 6 bases at V and 6 bases at J, with 14 bases in the middle. Germline CDR1 and CDR2: SGHTA and FQGNSA. CDR3 size: 13 residues. DNA for the CDR3: TGTGCCAGCAGTCGGGGAGAAGCGGCTGAAGCTTTCTTT. This codes for CASSRGEAAEAFF.

This clone appeared a few times. Other DNA sequences within the sample encode an identical CDR3. This chain joins TRBV20-1 and TRBJ1-2; a possible D gene is TRBD1 (5 bases). The ends were cut back, 6 bases at V and 3 bases at J, with 8 bases in the middle. The CDR3 contains 11 residues. Germline CDR1 is DFQATT and CDR2 is SNEGSKA (reference sequence). The CDR3 DNA sequence: TGCAGTGCCACGACAGACTATGGCTACACCTTC. This translates into CSATTDYGYTF.

V gene TRBV27 combines with J gene TRBJ1-2; D unclear. CDR3 length equals 16 residues. V gave up 11 bases and J gave up 0 bases, with 22 bases separating them. CDR1 is MNHEY and CDR2 is SMNVEV in the germline V gene (reference sequence). In DNA, the CDR3 is TGTGCCGCCAAGTTCCGGGTTGACGGGACTAACTATGGCTACACCTTC. Amino acids: CAAKFRVDGTNYGYTF.

This rearrangement joins TRBV28 to TRBJ1-2, with D possibly being TRBD1 (6 bases). V was trimmed by 6 bases and J by 5 bases, leaving 22 bases between them. CDR3 size: 16 residues. The germline V gene encodes CDR1 MDHEN and CDR2 SYDVKM. CDR3 bases: TGTGCCAGCAGCGGTTACTCGTACAGGGCGGAATATGGCTACACCTTC. Translated, it gives CASSGYSYRAEYGYTF.

The J gene is TRBJ2-1, the V gene TRBV19; D gene ambiguous. V lost 4 bases to trimming and J lost 4 bases, with 14 bases between them. This CDR3 region has 15 residues. CDR1 and CDR2 from the germline V gene are LNHDA and SQIVND (reference sequence). The CDR3 spells CASSTTERSYNEQFF. CDR3 DNA sequence: TGTGCCAGTAGTACCACGGAAAGGAGTTACAATGAGCAGTTCTTC. The full variable domain, with the rest looked up from reference TRBV19 and TRBJ2-1, is DGGITQSPKYLFRKEGQNVTLSCEQNLNHDAMYWYRQDPGQGLRLIYYSQIVNDFQKGDIAEGYSVSREKKESFPLTVTSAQKNPTAFYLCASSTTERSYNEQFFGPGTRLTVL.

The chain is built from TRBV4-1 and TRBJ1-5; D is unresolved. This CDR3 spans 13 amino acids. V was clipped by 1 base and J by 7 bases, with 8 bases between them. The germline gives CDR1 MGHRA, CDR2 YSYEKL. CDR3 residues: CASSQAGLQPQHF. The CDR3 bases are TGCGCCAGCAGCCAAGCGGGTCTCCAGCCCCAGCATTTT.

This chain links TRBV4-1 with TRBJ2-7; 9 nucleotides agree with TRBD1. Trimming took 0 bases from V and 2 from J; bases not matched to a gene: 2. This CDR3 is built from 15 residues. Germline loops: CDR1 MGHRA, CDR2 YSYEKL. The CDR3 sequence: CASSQEGTGPYEQYF. For the CDR3, the DNA is TGCGCCAGCAGCCAAGAAGGGACAGGGCCCTACGAGCAGTACTTC.

About this clone: Its ends do not fully match the called genes, so a read error is possible. CDR3 DNA: TGTGCCAGCAGTGAATCCCCAGCGGGAGCCTACAGTGAGCAGTTCTTC. Translating gives CASSESPAGAYSEQFF. The rearrangement links TRBV25-1 to TRBJ2-1, with 8 bases fitting TRBD2. The CDR3 is 16 amino acids. Germline CDR1 is MGHDK and CDR2 is SYGVNS.

This chain connects TRBV6-7 to TRBJ1-3, with a weak D call TRBD1 (6 bases). TRBV6-7 is known as an ORF, though its function is uncertain. The V gene lost 6 bases and the J gene lost 0 bases, with 15 bases spanning the gap. CDR3 length: 16 amino acids. The CDR3 region has the DNA TGTGCCAGCAGCCTACTACAGGGATGCTCTGGAAACACCATATATTTT. Translated, it gives CASSLLQGCSGNTIYF.

The chain recombines TRBV4-1 with TRBJ1-2; 8 nucleotides align to TRBD1. CDR3 size: 15 residues. CDR1 is MGHRA and CDR2 is YSYEKL in the germline V gene. Trimming cost V 6 bases and J 4 bases; bases outside gene matches: 10. The CDR3 loop reads CASSEGSTGAYGYTF. CDR3 nucleotide sequence: TGCGCCAGCAGTGAAGGGTCGACAGGGGCCTATGGCTACACCTTC.

The chain joins TRBV5-4 to TRBJ1-1; a possible D gene is TRBD1 (6 bases). V lost 0 bases to trimming and J lost 0 bases, with 12 bases between them. Looked up from germline, CDR1 is SGHNT and CDR2 is YYREEE (reference sequence). The CDR3 is 16 residues long. The CDR3 protein is CASSLDREGMNTEAFF. The DNA of the CDR3 is TGTGCCAGCAGCTTGGACAGGGAGGGCATGAACACTGAAGCTTTCTTT. Combining the CDR3 with reference TRBV5-4 and TRBJ1-1 gives the whole variable domain ETGVTQSPTHLIKTRGQQVTLRCSSQSGHNTVSWYQQALGQGPQFIFQYYREEENGRGNFPPRFSGLQFPNYSSELNVNALELDDSALYLCASSLDREGMNTEAFFGQGTRLTVV.

V usage is TRBV4-2 and J usage is TRBJ2-7, with 9 positions matching TRBD2. The V and J ends lost 4 bases and 6 bases, in that order; junction bases with no gene match: 10. CDR1 and CDR2 (germline): LGHNA, YNFKEQ. CDR3 length: 15 residues. CDR3 sequence (DNA): TGTGCCAGCAGCCCTCACGGCGGGGGGGCGGGCGAGCAGTACTTC. Amino acid sequence: CASSPHGGGAGEQYF.

V gene TRBV9 combines with J gene TRBJ1-2; no reliable D call. This CDR3 has 15 residues. Trimming shortened V by 0 bases and J by 5 bases, and 14 bases separated the two germline ends. Germline-derived CDR1 and CDR2 are SGDLS and YYNGEE. CDR3 loop: CASSVGSPLEYGYTF. CDR3 DNA sequence: TGTGCCAGCAGCGTAGGGTCCCCACTAGAATATGGCTACACCTTC. Based on the CDR3 plus reference TRBV9 and TRBJ1-2, the full variable domain is DSGVTQTPKHLITATGQRVTLRCSPRSGDLSVYWYQQSLDQGLQFLIQYYNGEERAKGNILERFSAQQFPDLHSELNLSSLELGDSALYFCASSVGSPLEYGYTFGSGTRLTVV.

The V gene is TRBV7-2, the J gene TRBJ2-1; weak D call: TRBD1 (6 bases). V was shortened by 1 base and J by 4 bases, with 11 bases between the two germline ends. The CDR3 totals 15 residues. Germline V gives CDR1 SGHTA, CDR2 FQGNSA. CDR3 sequence reads: CASSLDRVMYNEQFF. The CDR3 DNA follows: TGTGCCAGCAGCTTAGACAGGGTTATGTACAATGAGCAGTTCTTC.

This rearrangement joins TRBV7-3 to TRBJ1-1; D might be TRBD1 (5 bases). Trimming stripped 2 bases from V and 1 base from J, with 11 bases between. CDR1 is SGHTA, CDR2 FQGTGA, per germline. The CDR3 consists of 15 residues. CDR3 coding DNA: TGTGCCAGCAGCTTACAAGGGGAAGGGAACACTGAAGCTTTCTTT. Residues: CASSLQGEGNTEAFF.

The gene calls are TRBV19 and TRBJ1-1; perhaps TRBD1 as D (6 bases). This CDR3 comprises 14 residues. The ends were cut back, 5 bases at V and 0 bases at J, with 10 bases in the middle. Germline CDR1 LNHDA, CDR2 SQIVND (reference sequence). This chain's CDR3 is CASSVDSMNTEAFF. The CDR3 DNA reads TGTGCCAGTAGTGTGGACAGCATGAACACTGAAGCTTTCTTT.

The chain uses TRBV6-4 and TRBJ2-7, with 7 bases fitting TRBD1. Per germline, CDR1 MRHNA and CDR2 SNTAGT. The CDR3 extends over 17 amino acids. V shed 4 bases, J shed 2 bases, and the junction held 14 bases outside the gene matches. The CDR3 region has the DNA TGTGCCAGCAGTGTTTTGAGGGGGCGCCGAGGCACCTACGAGCAGTACTTC. It translates to CASSVLRGRRGTYEQYF.

This clone was detected only once. V and J are TRBV9 and TRBJ1-2, with 7 bases identical to TRBD1. CDR3 length: 16 residues. V gave up 4 bases and J gave up 8 bases; unmatched junction bases: 17. From germline, CDR1 is SGDLS and CDR2 YYNGEE. The CDR3 DNA reads as TGTGCCAGCAGCTCCCGCCCAGGTTTAGGGGGCGGCGGCTACACCTTC. Its translation: CASSSRPGLGGGGYTF.